This TCR beta chain is drawn from a study of T cell repertoires in cytomegalovirus infection. Looking at the study overall: Shared public TCR beta signatures pointed to both CMV infection and a matching HLA type. General study findings and limits: Accumulated public TCR beta family frequency recognized individuals carrying CMV together with the relevant HLA. Ex vivo, HLA-C-restricted CMV-specific TCR beta clonotypes prevailed over the rest of the response.

Concerning this clonotype itself: The target antigen is unknown.

The length of the CDR3 is 15 residues. The germline CDR1 and CDR2 sequences are SGHDT and YYEEEE. The V gene lost 2 bases and the J gene lost 3 bases, with 12 bases spanning the gap. Using its own MiXCR run on the reads, TCRdb lists one record per CDR3 protein. The sample contains about 190,000 distinct CDR3 sequences, roughly 9.8% of which appear only once. The material sequenced was PBMCs. The chain combines TRBV5-6 with TRBJ2-1, with a possible D match to TRBD2 (6 bases). This clonotype was sampled from a human donor in good health (CMV status not recorded). Some clones in this sample may be carry-over from other donors' samples. In DNA, the CDR3 is TGTGCCAGCAGCTTTTCCGCGGGGTTCTACAATGAGCAGTTCTTC. Amino acids: CASSFSAGFYNEQFF.